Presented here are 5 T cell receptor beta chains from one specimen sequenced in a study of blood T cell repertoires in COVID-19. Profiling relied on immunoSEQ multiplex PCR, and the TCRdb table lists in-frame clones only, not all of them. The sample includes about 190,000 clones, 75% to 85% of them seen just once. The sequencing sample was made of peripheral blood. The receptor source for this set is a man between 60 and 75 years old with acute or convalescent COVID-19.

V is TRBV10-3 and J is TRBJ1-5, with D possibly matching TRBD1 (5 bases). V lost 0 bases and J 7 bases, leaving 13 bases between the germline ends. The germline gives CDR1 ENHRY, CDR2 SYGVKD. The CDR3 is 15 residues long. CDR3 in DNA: TGTGCCATCAGTGAGTCTACAGGTTGGAACCAGCCCCAGCATTTT. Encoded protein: CAISESTGWNQPQHF.

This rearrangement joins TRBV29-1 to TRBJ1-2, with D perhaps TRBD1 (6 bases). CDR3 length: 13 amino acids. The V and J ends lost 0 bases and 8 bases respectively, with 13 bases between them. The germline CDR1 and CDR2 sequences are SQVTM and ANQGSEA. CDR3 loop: CSVEDWDKYGYTF. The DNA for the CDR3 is TGCAGCGTTGAAGACTGGGACAAGTACGGCTACACCTTC.

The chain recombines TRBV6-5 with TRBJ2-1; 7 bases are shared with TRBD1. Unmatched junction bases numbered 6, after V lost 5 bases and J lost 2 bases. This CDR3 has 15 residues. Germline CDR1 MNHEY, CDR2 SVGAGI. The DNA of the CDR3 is TGTGCCAGCAGTAACCAGGGGGTAGCCTACAATGAGCAGTTCTTC. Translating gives CASSNQGVAYNEQFF.

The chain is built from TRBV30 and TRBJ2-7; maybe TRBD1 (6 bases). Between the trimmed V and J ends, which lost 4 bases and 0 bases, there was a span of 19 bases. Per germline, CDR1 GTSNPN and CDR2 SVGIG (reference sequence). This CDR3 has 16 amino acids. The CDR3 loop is CAWKRFGQGSSYEQYF. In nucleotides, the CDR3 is TGTGCCTGGAAGCGGTTTGGGCAGGGGAGCTCCTACGAGCAGTACTTC.

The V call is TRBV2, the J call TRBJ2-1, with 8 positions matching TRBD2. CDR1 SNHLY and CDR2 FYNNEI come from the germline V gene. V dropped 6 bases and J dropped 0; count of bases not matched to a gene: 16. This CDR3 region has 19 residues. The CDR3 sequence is CASRESSSGSFFSYNEQFF. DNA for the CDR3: TGTGCCAGCAGGGAAAGTTCTAGCGGGTCCTTCTTCTCCTACAATGAGCAGTTCTTC.